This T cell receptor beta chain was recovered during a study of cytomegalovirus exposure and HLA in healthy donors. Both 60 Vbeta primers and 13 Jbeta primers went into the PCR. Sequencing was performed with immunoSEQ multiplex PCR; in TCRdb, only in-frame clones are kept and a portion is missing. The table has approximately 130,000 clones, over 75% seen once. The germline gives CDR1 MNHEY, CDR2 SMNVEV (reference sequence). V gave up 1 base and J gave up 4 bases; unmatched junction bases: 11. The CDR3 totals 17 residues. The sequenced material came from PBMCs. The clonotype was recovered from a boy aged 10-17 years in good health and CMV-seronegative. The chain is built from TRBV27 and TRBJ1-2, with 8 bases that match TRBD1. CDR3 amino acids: CASSLWTGLFRAYGYTF. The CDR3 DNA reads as TGTGCCAGCAGTTTATGGACAGGGTTGTTTAGGGCCTATGGCTACACCTTC.